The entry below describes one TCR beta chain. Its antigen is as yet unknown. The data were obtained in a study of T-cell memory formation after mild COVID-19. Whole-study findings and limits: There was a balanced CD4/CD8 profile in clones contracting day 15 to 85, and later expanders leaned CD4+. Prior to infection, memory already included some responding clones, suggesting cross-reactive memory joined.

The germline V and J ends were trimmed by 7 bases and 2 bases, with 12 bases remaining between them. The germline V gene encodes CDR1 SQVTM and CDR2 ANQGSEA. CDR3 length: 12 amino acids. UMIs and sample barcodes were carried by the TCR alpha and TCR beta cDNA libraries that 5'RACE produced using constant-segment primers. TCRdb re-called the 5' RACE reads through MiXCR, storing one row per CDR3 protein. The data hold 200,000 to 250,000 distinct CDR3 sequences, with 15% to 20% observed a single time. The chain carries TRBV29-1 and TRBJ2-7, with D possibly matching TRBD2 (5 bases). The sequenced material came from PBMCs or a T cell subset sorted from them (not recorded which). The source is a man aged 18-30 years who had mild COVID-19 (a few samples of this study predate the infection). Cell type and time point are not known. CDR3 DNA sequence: TGCAGCGGCCTGGACGGGACCTACGAGCAGTACTTC. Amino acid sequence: CSGLDGTYEQYF.